The 29 T cell receptor beta chains presented below share a single source sample, sequenced in a study of blood T cell repertoires in COVID-19. Assay: immunoSEQ multiplex PCR; the TCRdb copy retains only in-frame clones and omits some. The sample lists about 400,000 clones, approximately 87% occurring once. Sequencing used PBMCs or T cells enriched from blood (not recorded which). These receptors were collected from a man between 35 and 55 years old in a cohort exposed to, infected with or recovered from COVID-19 (not recorded which).

The rearrangement joins TRBV14 to TRBJ1-3; TRBD1 might be the D (6 bases). Germline V gives CDR1 SGHDN, CDR2 FVKESK. V dropped 2 bases and J dropped 2 bases, with 10 bases sitting between them. The CDR3 runs to 15 residues. This CDR3 is CASSQWAGAGNTIYF. The CDR3 DNA follows: TGTGCCAGCAGCCAATGGGCAGGGGCTGGAAACACCATATATTTT.

A single count supports this clone. The chain is built from TRBV3-1 (or the pseudogene TRBV3-2) and TRBJ2-7; D is undetermined. The CDR3 contains 13 residues. Germline-derived CDR1 and CDR2 are LGHDT and YNNKEL (reference sequence). Trimming removed 6 bases from V and 0 bases from J, with 9 bases in between. The CDR3 nucleotides read TGTGCCAGCAGGCAGTCCAACTCCTACGAGCAGTACTTC. This encodes CASRQSNSYEQYF.

The J gene is TRBJ2-3, the V gene TRBV29-1; tentative D call: TRBD2 (6 bases). The CDR3 sequence is 12 residues long. Trimming took 2 bases from V and 7 from J, leaving 10 bases between them. Germline lookup yields CDR1 SQVTM and CDR2 ANQGSEA. Written as DNA, the CDR3 is TGCAGCGTTGAAACGGGGAGGAATACGCAGTATTTT. Its protein is CSVETGRNTQYF.

This clone has a single count. The V and J genes are TRBV2 and TRBJ2-4; D is ambiguous. The CDR3 extends over 15 amino acids. Germline V lookup: CDR1 SNHLY, CDR2 FYNNEI. Trimming removed 3 bases from V and 1 base from J, with 10 bases in between. The CDR3 region has the DNA TGTGCCAGCAGTGACTCGTCCGGGGCCAAAAACATTCAGTACTTC. It encodes CASSDSSGAKNIQYF.

This clone came up many times. This sample includes further DNA sequences coding for the same CDR3. CDR3 nucleotide sequence: TGTGCCAGCAGCTTAGGCTCGGGGGGTAACACCGGGGAGCTGTTTTTT. This translates into CASSLGSGGNTGELFF. The chain is built from TRBV7-9 and TRBJ2-2, with 7 bases lining up with TRBD2. Germline V lookup: CDR1 SEHNR, CDR2 FQNEAQ (reference sequence). V trimming: 1 base; J trimming: 2 bases; junction bases outside the gene matches: 4. CDR3 size: 16 residues.

The chain has TRBV28 and TRBJ2-7, with a possible D match to TRBD2 (6 bases). This CDR3 is built from 14 residues. CDR1 and CDR2 (germline): MDHEN, SYDVKM. V gave up 8 bases and J gave up 3 bases, with 17 bases separating them. CDR3 residues: CASHGTPRSYEQYF. The CDR3 DNA is TGTGCCAGCCACGGGACTCCGAGGAGCTACGAGCAGTACTTC.

The V and J genes are TRBV6-1 and TRBJ1-2; D possibly corresponds to TRBD1 (5 bases). CDR3 length: 14 residues. Germline CDR1 reads MNHNS; CDR2 reads SASEGT. Trimming cost V 1 base and J 8 bases, with 14 bases left between them. As DNA, the CDR3 is TGTGCCAGCAGTGAAGGGGACTGGGAGGGCGGCTACACCTTC. It codes for CASSEGDWEGGYTF.

V is TRBV6-5 and J is TRBJ2-1, with 10 bases that match TRBD2. The CDR3 has 15 residues. Germline CDR1 MNHEY, CDR2 SVGAGI. V dropped 0 bases and J dropped 15; count of bases not matched to a gene: 11. The CDR3 loop is CASSYSRTSGSYMFF. CDR3 DNA sequence: TGTGCCAGCAGTTACTCGAGGACTAGCGGAAGCTATATGTTCTTC.

V is TRBV28 and J is TRBJ1-2; 8 bases line up with TRBD1. The CDR3 covers 13 residues. V shed 4 bases and J 8 bases; nucleotides not matched to a gene: 6. Per the germline V gene, CDR1 is MDHEN and CDR2 is SYDVKM. The CDR3 is CASSSTGGRGYTF. The DNA of the CDR3 is TGTGCCAGCAGTTCAACAGGGGGAAGGGGCTACACCTTC.

The V gene is TRBV28, the J gene TRBJ2-2; D unclear. CDR3 length: 12 residues. Deletions cut 2 bases from V and 6 bases from J, with 4 bases between. Per germline, CDR1 MDHEN and CDR2 SYDVKM. CDR3 DNA sequence: TGTGCCAGCAGTTTACTTTCCGGGGAGCTGTTTTTT. Translating gives CASSLLSGELFF.

J is TRBJ2-3 and V is TRBV2; 9 bases agree with TRBD1. J was trimmed by 0 bases and V by 6 bases; bases with no gene match: 4. CDR3 length: 15 amino acids. CDR1 SNHLY and CDR2 FYNNEI come from the germline V gene. CDR3 nucleotides: TGTGCCAGCAGCGGACAGGGGACTAGCACAGATACGCAGTATTTT. Protein sequence: CASSGQGTSTDTQYF.

The chain has TRBV3-1 (or the pseudogene TRBV3-2) and TRBJ2-2; 9 bases agree with TRBD2. The junction had 7 bases not matched to a gene; V was cut back by 6 bases and J by 5 bases. This CDR3 is 15 amino acids long. Germline V CDR1 and CDR2: LGHDT, YNNKEL (reference sequence). The chain's CDR3 is CASSRLAGETGELFF. The CDR3 coding sequence is TGTGCCAGCAGTCGATTAGCGGGAGAGACCGGGGAGCTGTTTTTT.

This rearrangement joins TRBV4-1 to TRBJ1-1; D is unresolved. The CDR3 is made up of 14 amino acids. Germline V gene data show CDR1 as MGHRA and CDR2 as YSYEKL. Trimming took off 4 bases at V and 2 bases at J, with 11 bases between the two ends. This CDR3 reads CASSPDSRNTEAFF. In nucleotides, the CDR3 is TGCGCCAGCAGCCCCGACTCAAGAAACACTGAAGCTTTCTTT.

V is TRBV6-2 or TRBV6-3 and J is TRBJ2-7; D is unresolved. Germline V gene lookup returns CDR1 MNHEY and CDR2 SVGEGT. V was clipped by 6 bases and J by 4 bases, with 7 bases between them. CDR3 length: 11 amino acids. CDR3 residues: CASSRDYEQYF. The CDR3 DNA follows: TGTGCCAGCAGCCGAGATTACGAGCAGTACTTC.

CDR3 residues: CASSEWGGSGELFF. The CDR3 DNA follows: TGTGCCAGCAGTGAATGGGGGGGCTCCGGGGAGCTGTTTTTT. This chain links TRBV2 with TRBJ2-2; D possibly corresponds to TRBD2 (7 bases). The CDR3 totals 14 residues. CDR1 and CDR2 (germline): SNHLY, FYNNEI. V lost 2 bases and J lost 6, with 10 bases in between.

This chain uses TRBV28 with TRBJ1-1, with 9 bases matching TRBD1. Germline-derived CDR1 and CDR2 are MDHEN and SYDVKM. V was pared by 4 bases and J by 5 bases, with 11 bases of the junction left unmatched. CDR3 length: 16 amino acids. CDR3 DNA: TGTGCCAGCAGTTCATACAGGGGGCTGAGTTGGACTGAAGCTTTCTTT. Translation: CASSSYRGLSWTEAFF.

The rearrangement links TRBV28 to TRBJ2-3, with 7 bases fitting TRBD1. The germline V gene encodes CDR1 MDHEN and CDR2 SYDVKM. J was trimmed by 1 base and V by 6 bases; bases with no gene match: 7. The CDR3 length is 15 residues. CDR3 in amino acids: CASRDGTVGTDTQYF. The CDR3 DNA sequence: TGTGCCAGCAGGGACGGGACAGTGGGCACAGATACGCAGTATTTT.

The chain employs TRBV19 and TRBJ2-7, with 11 bases aligning to TRBD2. The germline CDR1 and CDR2 sequences are LNHDA and SQIVND (reference sequence). Trimming removed 3 bases from V and 3 bases from J; junction bases left unmatched: 4. The CDR3 is 15 residues long. The CDR3 protein is CASSILLAGVYEQYF. In nucleotides, the CDR3 is TGTGCCAGTAGTATCCTACTAGCGGGAGTCTACGAGCAGTACTTC.

This rearrangement joins TRBV7-8 to TRBJ2-6; 7 nucleotides agree with TRBD1. The CDR3 extends over 17 amino acids. CDR1 is SGHVS and CDR2 is FQNEAQ in the germline V gene. After removal of 5 bases from V and 2 bases from J, the junction contained 9 bases not matched to a gene. Here the CDR3 reads CASSPPTGFPGANVLTF. The CDR3 DNA is TGTGCCAGCAGCCCCCCGACAGGGTTTCCTGGGGCCAACGTCCTGACTTTC.

The rearrangement joins TRBV7-2 to TRBJ1-5, with D uncertain. Germline V gives CDR1 SGHTA, CDR2 FQGNSA. This CDR3 region has 13 residues. The germline V and J ends were trimmed by 6 bases and 1 base, with 7 bases remaining between them. The chain's CDR3 is CASSTQSNQPQHF. The CDR3 nucleotides read TGTGCCAGCAGTACCCAGAGCAATCAGCCCCAGCATTTT.

Here the CDR3 reads CASSPFGGTEAYNEQFF. In nucleotides, the CDR3 is TGTGCCAGCAGTCCCTTTGGGGGGACAGAAGCCTACAATGAGCAGTTCTTC. The chain couples TRBV27 to TRBJ2-1; possibly TRBD1 for D (7 bases). The CDR3 sequence is 17 residues long. Trimming pared 5 bases from V and 2 bases from J, leaving 19 bases between. Germline assignment: CDR1 MNHEY and CDR2 SMNVEV (reference sequence).

The J gene is TRBJ2-1, the V gene TRBV9, with D possibly being TRBD2 (5 bases). V lost 0 bases, J lost 12 bases, and 16 bases lay in between. In germline, CDR1 is SGDLS, CDR2 YYNGEE. The CDR3 spans 14 residues. The CDR3 region is CASSVVDYPVVQFF. CDR3 DNA sequence: TGTGCCAGCAGCGTAGTTGACTACCCCGTCGTGCAGTTCTTC.

The rearrangement uses TRBV6-1 and TRBJ2-2; 7 bases line up with TRBD1. V lost 2 bases to trimming and J lost 6 bases; unmatched junction nucleotides: 6. Germline V CDR1 and CDR2: MNHNS, SASEGT. This CDR3 region has 15 residues. CDR3 in amino acids: CASSELDRASGELFF. For the CDR3, the DNA is TGTGCCAGCAGTGAACTCGACAGGGCTTCCGGGGAGCTGTTTTTT.

The chain uses TRBV3-1 (or the pseudogene TRBV3-2) and TRBJ2-7; TRBD1 matches 12 bases. The germline gives CDR1 LGHDT, CDR2 YNNKEL (reference sequence). This CDR3 comprises 16 residues. V trimming: 1 base; J trimming: 6 bases; junction bases outside the gene matches: 7. The CDR3 spells CASSQVRRDRGREQYF. The CDR3 bases are TGTGCCAGCAGCCAAGTCAGAAGGGACAGGGGGCGCGAGCAGTACTTC.

This chain links TRBV2 with TRBJ1-1, with no clear D. There are 13 residues in the CDR3. Germline CDR1 and CDR2: SNHLY and FYNNEI. V dropped 4 bases and J dropped 4 bases, with 10 bases sitting between them. The CDR3 here is CASSALGGTEAFF. Written as DNA, the CDR3 is TGTGCCAGCAGTGCTCTCGGAGGCACTGAAGCTTTCTTT.

V is TRBV11-2 and J is TRBJ2-6; the D is unclear. The CDR3 sequence is 15 residues long. CDR1 and CDR2 (germline): SGHAT, FQNNGV. V gave up 2 bases and J gave up 0 bases, with 5 bases separating them. The CDR3 DNA reads TGTGCCAGCAGCTTATTTAGCTCTGGGGCCAACGTCCTGACTTTC. It encodes CASSLFSSGANVLTF.

This clone was detected once. The same CDR3 arises from other DNA sequences in this sample as well. As DNA, the CDR3 is TGTGCCAGTAGTATCACAGGGGTCAATCAGCCCCAGCATTTT. Residues: CASSITGVNQPQHF. The rearrangement joins TRBV19 to TRBJ1-5; 7 positions match TRBD1. The junction had 2 bases not matched to a gene; V was cut back by 3 bases and J by 3 bases. Germline CDR1 is LNHDA and CDR2 is SQIVND (reference sequence). This CDR3 region has 14 residues.

The chain links TRBV4-2 to TRBJ2-5; the match to TRBD2 covers 9 bases. The junction had 7 bases not matched to a gene; V was cut back by 1 base and J by 4 bases. Germline V gene data show CDR1 as LGHNA and CDR2 as YNFKEQ. CDR3 size: 16 residues. The CDR3 DNA is TGTGCCAGCAGCCAAGTAGGGCGGGAGGGCCGAGAGACCCAGTACTTC. Translated, it gives CASSQVGREGRETQYF.

The CDR3: CATSREDPGLYNEQFF. The CDR3 coding sequence is TGTGCCACCAGCAGAGAGGATCCAGGCCTCTACAATGAGCAGTTCTTC. The chain couples TRBV15 to TRBJ2-1; D uncertain. Germline assignment: CDR1 LNHNV and CDR2 YYDKDF (reference sequence). The CDR3 loop spans 16 amino acids. V lost 0 bases and J 3 bases, leaving 12 bases between the germline ends.